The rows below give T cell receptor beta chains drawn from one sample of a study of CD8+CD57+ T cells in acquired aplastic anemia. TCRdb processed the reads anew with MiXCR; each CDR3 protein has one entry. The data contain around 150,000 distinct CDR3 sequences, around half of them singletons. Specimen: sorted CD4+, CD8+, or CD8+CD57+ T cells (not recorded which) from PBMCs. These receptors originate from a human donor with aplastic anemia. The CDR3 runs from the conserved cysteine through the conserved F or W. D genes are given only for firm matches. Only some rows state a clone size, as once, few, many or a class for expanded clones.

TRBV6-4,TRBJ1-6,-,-,CASTFNSPLHF,TGTGCCAGCACCTTTAATTCACCCCTCCACTTT
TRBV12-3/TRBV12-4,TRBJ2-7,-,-,CASRWQSGLDEQYF,TGTGCCAGCAGGTGGCAGTCGGGGTTAGACGAGCAGTACTTC
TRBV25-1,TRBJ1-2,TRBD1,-,CASSAGQGIYGYTF,TGTGCCAGCAGTGCGGGACAGGGAATCTATGGCTACACCTTC
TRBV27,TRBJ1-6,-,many,CASSPVETWHSPLHF,TGTGCCAGCAGCCCAGTGGAAACATGGCATTCACCCCTCCACTTT
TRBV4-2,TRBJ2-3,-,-,CASSQDITRRPPQAQYF,TGTGCCAGCAGCCAAGATATAACTCGAAGACCTCCCCAAGCGCAGTATTTT
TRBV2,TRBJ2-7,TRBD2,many,CASSEARGISYEQYF,TGTGCCAGCAGTGAAGCGCGGGGGATCTCCTACGAGCAGTACTTC
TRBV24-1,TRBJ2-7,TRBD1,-,CATSSVNRDRDEQYF,TGTGCCACCAGCAGCGTAAACCGGGACAGGGACGAGCAGTACTTC
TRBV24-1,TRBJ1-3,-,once,CFGTAPSGNTIYF,TGTTTCGGGACTGCCCCCTCTGGAAACACCATATATTTT
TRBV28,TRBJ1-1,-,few,CASSITNAEAFF,TGTGCCAGCAGTATAACAAACGCTGAAGCTTTCTTT
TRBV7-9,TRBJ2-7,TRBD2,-,CASSTTSGGTYEQYF,TGTGCCAGCAGCACGACTAGCGGGGGCACCTACGAGCAGTACTTC
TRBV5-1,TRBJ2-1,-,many,CASSLPGMDGQFF,TGCGCCAGCAGCTTGCCAGGCATGGATGGGCAGTTCTTC
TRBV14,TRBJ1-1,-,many,CASSQDGVGRDTEAFF,TGTGCCAGCAGCCAAGACGGGGTTGGTCGGGACACTGAAGCTTTCTTT
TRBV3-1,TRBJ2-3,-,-,CASQFGPEPDTQYF,TGCGCCTCCCAGTTCGGACCCGAGCCAGATACGCAGTATTTT
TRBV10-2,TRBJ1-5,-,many,CASSELGGNQPQHF,TGCGCCAGCAGTGAGCTGGGAGGCAATCAGCCCCAGCATTTT
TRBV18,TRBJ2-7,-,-,CASPSKQGFQYF,TGTGCCAGCCCTTCGAAACAGGGTTTTCAGTACTTC
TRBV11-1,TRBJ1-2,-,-,CASSQYKAGSWGEDGYTF,TGTGCCAGCAGCCAGTATAAGGCAGGGTCTTGGGGAGAGGATGGCTACACCTTC
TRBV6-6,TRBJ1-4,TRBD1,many,CASSSSRTGDREKLFF,TGTGCCAGCAGTTCTTCCCGGACAGGAGATCGTGAAAAACTGTTTTTT
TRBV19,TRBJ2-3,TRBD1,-,CASQDRGSTDTQYF,TGTGCCAGTCAGGACAGGGGAAGCACAGATACGCAGTATTTT
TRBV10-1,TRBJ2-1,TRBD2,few,CASTDNSGGAIDEQFF,TGCGCCAGCACCGATAATAGCGGGGGGGCCATTGATGAGCAGTTCTTC
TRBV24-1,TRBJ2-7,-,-,CARPLYEQYF,TGTGCTAGACCGCTCTACGAGCAGTACTTC
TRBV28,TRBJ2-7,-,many,CASSRGTPYEQYF,TGTGCCAGCAGTCGGGGGACCCCCTACGAGCAGTACTTC
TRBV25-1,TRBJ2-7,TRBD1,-,CASSGYRGTNSYEQYF,TGTGCCAGCAGTGGATACAGGGGGACCAACTCCTACGAGCAGTACTTC
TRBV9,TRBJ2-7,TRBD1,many,CASSLLPGQGNHEQYF,TGTGCCAGCAGCTTACTTCCGGGACAGGGAAACCACGAGCAGTACTTC
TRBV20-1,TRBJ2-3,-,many,CSAPIGVTDTQYF,TGCAGTGCCCCGATAGGCGTCACAGATACGCAGTATTTT
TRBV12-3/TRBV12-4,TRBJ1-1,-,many,CASSLSMEAFF,TGTGCCAGCAGTTTGTCTATGGAAGCTTTCTTT